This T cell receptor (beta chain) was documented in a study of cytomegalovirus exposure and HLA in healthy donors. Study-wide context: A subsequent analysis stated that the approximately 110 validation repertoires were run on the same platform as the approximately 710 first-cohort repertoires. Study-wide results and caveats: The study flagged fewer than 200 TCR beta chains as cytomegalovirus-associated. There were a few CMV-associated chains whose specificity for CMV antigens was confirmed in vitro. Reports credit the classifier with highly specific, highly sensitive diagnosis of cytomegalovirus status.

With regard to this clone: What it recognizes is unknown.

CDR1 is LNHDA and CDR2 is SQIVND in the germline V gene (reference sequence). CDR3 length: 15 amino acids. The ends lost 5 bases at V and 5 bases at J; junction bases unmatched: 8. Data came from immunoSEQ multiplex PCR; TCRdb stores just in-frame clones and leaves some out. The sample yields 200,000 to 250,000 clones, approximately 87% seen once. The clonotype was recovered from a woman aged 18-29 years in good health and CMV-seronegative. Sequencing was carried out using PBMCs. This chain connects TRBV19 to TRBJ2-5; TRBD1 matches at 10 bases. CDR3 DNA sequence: TGTGCCAGTAGTCGCGCGACAGGGGGCTGGGAGACCCAGTACTTC. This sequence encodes CASSRATGGWETQYF.